This TCR beta chain emerged from a study of Ad26.COV2.S vaccination and SARS-CoV-2 variants. Study-wide results and limits: Recipients of vaccine and of placebo showed similar breadth of their non-spike TCR repertoires. Vaccinees showed greater spike-specific TCR breadth than placebo recipients.

Assay used: immunoSEQ multiplex PCR; TCRdb lists only in-frame clones, some missing. The table lists roughly 460,000 clones, 70% to 90% of them singletons, with about 1.7% in the top ten. Treatment: over 15 received Ad26.COV2.S at low or high dose, single or two shots; 5 received placebo; per-sample allocation not given. Samples came from day 63 after the first vaccine or placebo injection. Germline CDR1 reads LGHDT; CDR2 reads YNNKEL (reference sequence). With V trimmed by 4 bases and J by 6 bases, 6 bases remained unmatched. The CDR3 runs to 14 residues. In the case of this clone: Its antigen is still unknown.

The TCR sequence derives from a person aged 18-65 years who received the Ad26.COV2.S COVID-19 vaccine or a placebo. The chain combines TRBV3-1 (or the pseudogene TRBV3-2) with TRBJ2-7; 10 bases agree with TRBD1. The sample in question was peripheral blood, obtained in a trial of Ad26.COV2.S vaccine versus placebo. CDR3 in DNA: TGTGCCAGCAGCCCGGGACAGGGGTTCGCCGAGCAGTACTTC. This translates into CASSPGQGFAEQYF.